The 10 T cell receptor beta chains below all came from one sample that was sequenced in a study of CXCR3-negative and CXCR3-positive naive CD8 T cells. UMI-labeled TRB cDNA libraries were prepared by 5' RACE. TCRdb reprocessed the 5' RACE reads, keeping one entry per CDR3 protein, no DNA. The sample has under 85,000 distinct CDR3 sequences, and its top ten clones hold 1.5% to 2%. Sequenced input: naive CXCR3- CD8+ T cells from blood. As for subset: CD45RO-CCR7+CD27+CD95- naive CD8+ T cells lacking CXCR3 (TNR3-). The receptor source for this set is a human donor in good health. Some clones in this sample may be carry-over from other donors' samples.

The chain recombines TRBV4-1 with TRBJ2-1. The CDR3 covers 15 residues. Germline V gene data show CDR1 as MGHRA and CDR2 as YSYEKL. The CDR3: CASSQDSQGINEQFF.

The chain uses TRBV29-1 and TRBJ1-2; the TRBD1 assignment by TCRdb is unverifiable without DNA. The germline V gene encodes CDR1 SQVTM and CDR2 ANQGSEA. The CDR3 totals 12 residues. The CDR3 loop is CSVEGTVLGYTF.

The rearrangement joins TRBV28 to TRBJ2-7; the TCRdb D gene call, TRBD1, has no DNA to confirm it. Germline assignment: CDR1 MDHEN and CDR2 SYDVKM. The CDR3 runs 14 residues. Here the CDR3 reads CASSSTGGGYEQYF.

V is TRBV7-7 and J is TRBJ2-7; the TCRdb call, TRBD1, lacks DNA for checking. The CDR3 runs to 15 residues. In germline, CDR1 is SSHAT, CDR2 FNYEAQ (reference sequence). Here the CDR3 reads CASSLGTGGPYEQYF.

This rearrangement joins TRBV29-1 to TRBJ1-1. CDR3 length: 13 amino acids. Germline CDR1 reads SQVTM; CDR2 reads ANQGSEA. The CDR3 sequence: CSVEGGVTLNAFF.

CDR3: CSVGGLREQYF. V usage is TRBV29-1 and J usage is TRBJ2-7. Germline V gene sequence: CDR1 SQVTM, CDR2 ANQGSEA. The CDR3 is made up of 11 amino acids.

The chain combines TRBV10-3 with TRBJ2-1; absent DNA, TCRdb's TRBD1 call cannot be checked. Germline CDR1 reads ENHRY; CDR2 reads SYGVKD. CDR3 length: 12 residues. The CDR3 protein is CAVRDGVNEQFF.

This chain uses TRBV9 with TRBJ2-7; as DNA is missing, the TRBD1 call by TCRdb cannot be tested. There are 14 residues in the CDR3. Germline lookup yields CDR1 SGDLS and CDR2 YYNGEE. CDR3 amino acids: CASSAGQGTYEQYF.

This rearrangement joins TRBV25-1 to TRBJ2-5; the TCRdb call, TRBD1, lacks DNA for checking. This CDR3 region has 14 residues. CDR1 is MGHDK, CDR2 SYGVNS, per germline. CDR3 region: CASSDPRQQETQYF.

The chain recombines TRBV7-2 with TRBJ2-7. Germline assignment: CDR1 SGHTA and CDR2 FQGNSA. The CDR3 runs 15 residues. CDR3 residues: CASSAIGSVSYEQYF.